The clone carrying this T cell receptor beta chain was seen more than once but under ten times. Its antigen remains unidentified. This sample is part of a study of T-cell memory formation after mild COVID-19. Study results and limitations: From day 15 to 85, contracting clones were balanced between CD4 and CD8, whereas later expanders leaned toward CD4+.

From 5'RACE with constant-segment primers came TCR alpha and TCR beta cDNA libraries that carried sample barcodes and UMIs. A single record per CDR3 protein comes from TCRdb applying MiXCR to the 5' RACE reads. The sample shows roughly 250,000 distinct CDR3 sequences, about 17% of them seen only once. The CDR3 runs 14 residues. V was shortened by 4 bases and J by 2 bases, with 12 bases between the two germline ends. Germline CDR1 SGHNT, CDR2 YYREEE (reference sequence). V gene TRBV5-4 combines with J gene TRBJ2-5; D unresolved. The specimen was PBMCs or a T cell subset sorted from them (not recorded which). The receptor's source is a man younger than 35 who had mild COVID-19 (a few samples of this study predate the infection). Cell type and time point are not known. Here the CDR3 reads CASSPRQRQETQYF. CDR3 sequence (DNA): TGTGCCAGCAGCCCCCGTCAGCGACAAGAGACCCAGTACTTC.